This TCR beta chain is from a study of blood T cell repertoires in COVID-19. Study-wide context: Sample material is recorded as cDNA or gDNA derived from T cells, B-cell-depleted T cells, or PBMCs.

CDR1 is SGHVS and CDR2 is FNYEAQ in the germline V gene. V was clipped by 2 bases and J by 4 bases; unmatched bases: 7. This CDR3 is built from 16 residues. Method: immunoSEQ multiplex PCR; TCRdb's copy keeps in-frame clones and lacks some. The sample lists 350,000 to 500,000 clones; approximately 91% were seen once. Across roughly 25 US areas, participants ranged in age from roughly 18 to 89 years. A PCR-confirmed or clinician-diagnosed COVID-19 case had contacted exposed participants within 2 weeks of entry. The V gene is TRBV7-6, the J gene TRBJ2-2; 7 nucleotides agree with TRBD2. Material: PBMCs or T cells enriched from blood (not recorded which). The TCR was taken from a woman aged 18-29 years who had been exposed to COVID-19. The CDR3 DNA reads TGTGCCAGCAGCTTATCAGGCGGGAGCGGCACCGGGGAGCTGTTTTTT. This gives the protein CASSLSGGSGTGELFF.